This T cell receptor beta chain is drawn from a study of regulatory T cells in long-lasting Graves disease. The authors built TCR beta libraries using iRepertoire HTBI primers and Arm-PCR of CDR3 regions. TCRdb called the multiplex PCR reads again in MiXCR, with one record for every CDR3 protein. The repertoire holds fewer than 400,000 distinct CDR3 sequences, with more than 20% as singletons. Concerning this clonotype: Its antigen remains unknown.

Study-level results: Thyroid tissue was not sampled; only peripheral blood was. It is possible that accuracy was reduced by the small size of the sample.

The time point denotes: persistent/refractory GD, antithyroid drugs over 5 years with positive TRAb. The TCR library used RNA extracted from PBMCs. This receptor was identified in a female donor with Graves disease. The sequenced sample was peripheral blood mononuclear cells (PBMCs), obtained when the disease was refractory, from a patient treated with antithyroid drugs.

This chain's CDR3 is CASSQRPTRTHYYGYTF. DNA of the CDR3: TGCGCCAGCAGCCAAAGGCCGACTCGGACACACTACTATGGCTACACCTTC. This sequence joins TRBV4-1 and TRBJ1-2, with D possibly matching TRBD1 (5 bases). The CDR3 totals 17 residues. Trimming cost V 2 bases and J 3 bases, with 19 bases left between them. Germline V gene data show CDR1 as MGHRA and CDR2 as YSYEKL.